A selection of T cell receptor beta chains follows, all from one sample in a study of OX40 agonist ivuxolimab in advanced cancers. Repertoires were generated with immunoSEQ multiplex PCR, while TCRdb's copy carries only in-frame clones and drops some. The sample has over 65,000 clones; 92% are singletons. The sample was CD4+ or CD8+ T cells sorted from blood, taken in a trial of the OX40 agonist ivuxolimab. These receptors all come from an adult with an advanced solid tumor such as melanoma, head and neck, liver or kidney cancer. The CDR3 runs from the conserved cysteine through the conserved F or W. Each record gives: CDR3 DNA, CDR3 protein, J gene, clone size, CDR3 length, D gene, V gene. A D gene is named only where the DNA matches it firmly. Only some rows state a clone size, as once, few, many or a class for expanded clones.

TGTGCCAGCAGTCCTTCCCCGGGACCCGAGCAGTACTTC | CASSPSPGPEQYF | TRBJ2-7 | NA | 13 | NA | TRBV28
TGCAGCGTTAAAAATGCAGATACGCAGTATTTT | CSVKNADTQYF | TRBJ2-3 | NA | 11 | NA | TRBV29-1
TGTGCCAGCAGTTCCCTGCGGATGGACAGGGCAAATCTGGACTCCTACGAGCAGTACTTC | CASSSLRMDRANLDSYEQYF | TRBJ2-7 | NA | 20 | TRBD1 | TRBV28
TGCGCCAGCAGCCAGGGGACGGCTGGCAATGAGCAGTTCTTC | CASSQGTAGNEQFF | TRBJ2-1 | NA | 14 | NA | TRBV4-1
TGCGCCAGCAGCCGGGATCAGTACCTTAGCGGGAGGGGGGTCAATGAGCAGTTCTTC | CASSRDQYLSGRGVNEQFF | TRBJ2-1 | NA | 19 | TRBD2 | TRBV4-1
TGTGCCAGCAGCTCAGGACTAGCCCCTGAGCAGTTCTTC | CASSSGLAPEQFF | TRBJ2-1 | NA | 13 | TRBD2 | TRBV7-9
TGTGCCAGCAGTCGCGGACTAGCGGGAGAGAACAATGAGCAGTTCTTC | CASSRGLAGENNEQFF | TRBJ2-1 | NA | 16 | TRBD2 | TRBV6-6
TGTGCCAGCAGCCCCGGGGGGGGCGATCCAGAGACCCAGTACTTC | CASSPGGGDPETQYF | TRBJ2-5 | NA | 15 | TRBD2 | TRBV5-8
TGTGCCAGCAGTTACCCGGGGGGGCCTAACACCGGGGAGCTGTTTTTT | CASSYPGGPNTGELFF | TRBJ2-2 | NA | 16 | TRBD2 | TRBV6-6
TGTGCCAGCTCACCAGGGACAGGGGAAGAAAAACTGTTTTTT | CASSPGTGEEKLFF | TRBJ1-4 | NA | 14 | TRBD1 | TRBV18
TGTGCCAGCAGGTCCCCCGGGACTAGCGGGAGCTACGAGCAGTACTTC | CASRSPGTSGSYEQYF | TRBJ2-7 | NA | 16 | TRBD2 | TRBV28
TGTGCCAGCAGTTACACAATATCGGGCTACGAGCAGTACTTC | CASSYTISGYEQYF | TRBJ2-7 | NA | 14 | NA | TRBV6-5
TGTGCCAGCAGTGTTGCGGCCGGGGCCTACGAGCAGTACTTC | CASSVAAGAYEQYF | TRBJ2-7 | few | 14 | NA | TRBV2
TGTGCCAGCCCAGCTAGCGGGAGGTCCTACAATGAGCAGTTCTTC | CASPASGRSYNEQFF | TRBJ2-1 | NA | 15 | TRBD2 | TRBV6-8
TGTGCCAGCAGCTTAACGGGACAGATAGCCACAGATACGCAGTATTTT | CASSLTGQIATDTQYF | TRBJ2-3 | NA | 16 | TRBD1 | TRBV7-3
TGCGCCAGCAGCTTGGACAGGGCAGGGGATCGTGAGCAGTACTTC | CASSLDRAGDREQYF | TRBJ2-7 | NA | 15 | NA | TRBV5-1
TGTGCCAGCAGCCCCACCGGCACCCCGGGTCGTTATGGCTACACCTTC | CASSPTGTPGRYGYTF | TRBJ1-2 | NA | 16 | NA | TRBV7-2
TGTGCCAGCAGCCTCCCTCCAGTTGGCTCTGGAAACACCATATATTTT | CASSLPPVGSGNTIYF | TRBJ1-3 | NA | 16 | NA | TRBV7-2
TGTGCCAGTAGTATAGATCCAAGGGGGAGTGCTAATGAAAAACTGTTTTTT | CASSIDPRGSANEKLFF | TRBJ1-4 | NA | 17 | NA | TRBV19
TGTGCCAGCAGCTCCGTGAACAGGGGCTACACCTTC | CASSSVNRGYTF | TRBJ1-2 | NA | 12 | NA | TRBV7-2
TGTGCCTGGAGTGCCGGGACTTCCATTGGCACTGAAGCTTTCTTT | CAWSAGTSIGTEAFF | TRBJ1-1 | few | 15 | NA | TRBV30
TGCGCCAGCAGTCTCACAGGGGCTAGAACTAACTATGGCTACACCTTC | CASSLTGARTNYGYTF | TRBJ1-2 | few | 16 | TRBD1 | TRBV5-1
TGTGCCAGTAGTATGGGGACAGGGGACGAGCAGTACTTC | CASSMGTGDEQYF | TRBJ2-7 | NA | 13 | TRBD1 | TRBV19
TGTGCCAGCAGCTTAGAATCGGCAGGGGCTTATACGCAGTATTTT | CASSLESAGAYTQYF | TRBJ2-3 | NA | 15 | NA | TRBV7-2
TGTGCCAGCAGTTTACTGGGGACTAGCCAACACGAGCAGTACTTC | CASSLLGTSQHEQYF | TRBJ2-7 | NA | 15 | TRBD2 | TRBV27
TGTGCCAGCAGTATTAGAGCCGGGACAGGGACGCATGGCTACACCTTC | CASSIRAGTGTHGYTF | TRBJ1-2 | NA | 16 | TRBD1 | TRBV28
TGTGCCAGCACCACCGGACACGCAACACACAGGAGCACAGATACGCAGTATTTT | CASTTGHATHRSTDTQYF | TRBJ2-3 | NA | 18 | NA | TRBV11-2
TGTGCCAGCAGTCGGACAGGGACCTATGGCTACACCTTC | CASSRTGTYGYTF | TRBJ1-2 | NA | 13 | TRBD1 | TRBV6-5